A selection of T cell receptor beta chains follows, all from one sample in a study of control samples from healthy donors and cancer patients. Sequencing was performed with immunoSEQ multiplex PCR; in TCRdb, only in-frame clones are kept and a portion is missing. The sample includes approximately 170,000 clones, roughly 95% of them seen just once. The source material was blood. The receptors here all came from a woman aged 60-75 years in good health. Both conserved end residues are part of each CDR3. The order of the fields is clone size, J gene, V gene, D gene, CDR3 DNA, CDR3 protein. A D gene is named only where the DNA matches it firmly. Part of the rows lack a size; the others show once, few, many or a class for expanded clones.

size: .
J: TRBJ2-1
V: TRBV10-2
D: TRBD2
DNA: TGCGCCAGCGACCGGACTAGCGGACATTACAATGAGCAGTTCTTC
CDR3: CASDRTSGHYNEQFF

size: .
J: TRBJ1-1
V: TRBV12-3/TRBV12-4
D: .
DNA: TGTGCCAGCAGTTTAAGCCAGAACACTGAAGCTTTCTTT
CDR3: CASSLSQNTEAFF

size: .
J: TRBJ2-7
V: TRBV5-6
D: TRBD2
DNA: TGTGCCAGCAGAGGCGGGGGGGAGGTCTACGAGCAGTACTTC
CDR3: CASRGGGEVYEQYF

size: .
J: TRBJ1-5
V: TRBV4-1
D: .
DNA: TGCGCCAGCAGCTACCAAGAAACCGGAATATATAGCAATCAGCCCCAGCATTTT
CDR3: CASSYQETGIYSNQPQHF

size: .
J: TRBJ1-5
V: TRBV30
D: .
DNA: TGTGCCTGGAGTGCAGGAGCCAATCAGCCCCAGCATTTT
CDR3: CAWSAGANQPQHF

size: .
J: TRBJ2-1
V: TRBV7-3
D: TRBD2
DNA: TGTGCCAGCAGTTCCCCCGGGACTAACTACAATGAGCAGTTCTTC
CDR3: CASSSPGTNYNEQFF

size: .
J: TRBJ2-1
V: TRBV6-1
D: TRBD2
DNA: TGTGCCAGCAGTGAAATGTTAGCGGGCACAAGCCCCAATGAGCAGTTCTTC
CDR3: CASSEMLAGTSPNEQFF

size: .
J: TRBJ1-3
V: TRBV5-5
D: TRBD1
DNA: TGTGCCAGCAGCTTGGACAGGGGGTCAGGAAACACCATATATTTT
CDR3: CASSLDRGSGNTIYF

size: .
J: TRBJ2-7
V: TRBV5-5
D: .
DNA: TGTGCCAGCAGCTTCTCACCACCCAATCCTTTGGGAGACTTC
CDR3: CASSFSPPNPLGDF

size: .
J: TRBJ2-7
V: TRBV6-1
D: .
DNA: TGTGCCAGCAGTGAGATTTCAGGGTTCGAGCAGTACTTC
CDR3: CASSEISGFEQYF

size: .
J: TRBJ2-2
V: TRBV9
D: TRBD2
DNA: TGTGCCAGCAGCGCCACTAGCGGGGGGACCGGGGAGCTGTTTTTT
CDR3: CASSATSGGTGELFF

size: .
J: TRBJ1-1
V: TRBV7-8
D: .
DNA: TGTGCCAGCAGCTTAGTTGGGGGTAACACTGAAGCTTTCTTT
CDR3: CASSLVGGNTEAFF

size: .
J: TRBJ1-2
V: TRBV6-5
D: .
DNA: TGTGCCAGCCTTGGAGGTTTAGGGTATGGCTACACCTTC
CDR3: CASLGGLGYGYTF

size: .
J: TRBJ1-4
V: TRBV10-3
D: .
DNA: TGTGCCATCAGTGAACTCAAGGACCAGGAACTGTTTTTT
CDR3: CAISELKDQELFF

size: .
J: TRBJ1-3
V: TRBV29-1
D: .
DNA: TGCAGCGTTGAGTTCTCTGGAAACACCATATATTTT
CDR3: CSVEFSGNTIYF

size: .
J: TRBJ2-7
V: TRBV4-3
D: .
DNA: TGCGCCAGCAGTCCAGGGGTGACCTACGAGCAGTACTTC
CDR3: CASSPGVTYEQYF

size: .
J: TRBJ1-3
V: TRBV7-9
D: .
DNA: TGTGCCAGCAGCCCGACACAGTTGGTGGTGAACATCATATATTTT
CDR3: CASSPTQLVVNIIYF

size: once
J: TRBJ1-6
V: TRBV6-4
D: .
DNA: TGTGCCAGCAGTGTAAATGGTAACGGTTCACCCCTCCACTTT
CDR3: CASSVNGNGSPLHF

size: .
J: TRBJ1-1
V: TRBV27
D: TRBD1
DNA: TGTGCCAGCAGTTTATCGCAGGGGGAGGGGTACACTGAAGCTTTCTTT
CDR3: CASSLSQGEGYTEAFF

size: .
J: TRBJ1-5
V: TRBV5-6
D: TRBD1
DNA: TGTGCCAGCAGCTTTGCCGGGACAGGGAATCAGCCCCAGCATTTT
CDR3: CASSFAGTGNQPQHF

size: .
J: TRBJ1-1
V: TRBV11-3
D: .
DNA: TGTGCCAGCAGCTTACAAGGGGACACTGAAGCTTTCTTT
CDR3: CASSLQGDTEAFF